This passage covers 18 T cell receptor beta chains from one sample sequenced in a study of CD8 T cells in ankylosing spondylitis. TCRdb redid the calling of the 5' RACE reads with MiXCR, one entry per CDR3 protein. Of about 64,000 distinct CDR3 sequences listed, approximately 5.7% are singletons. Sequences were obtained from synovial fluid, either unsorted or a sorted T cell fraction (not recorded which). The origin of the receptors is a male donor with ankylosing spondylitis.

In this sample, this clonotype turned up many times. The chain has TRBV7-2 and TRBJ2-3; TRBD2 matches 8 bases. After removal of 5 bases from V and 4 bases from J, the junction contained 11 bases not matched to a gene. CDR1 is SGHTA, CDR2 FQGNSA, per germline. The CDR3 totals 16 residues. For the CDR3, the DNA is TGTGCCAGCAGCCCAAAAAGCGGGAGTGGGGCAGATACGCAGTATTTT. Its protein is CASSPKSGSGADTQYF.

This clonotype was counted many times. The CDR3 DNA reads TGCAGTGCTAGAGTCTCCGGGACTAGCGGAACCGGCTCCTACAATGAGCAGTTCTTC. Translation gives CSARVSGTSGTGSYNEQFF. V and J are TRBV20-1 and TRBJ2-1, with 11 bases identical to TRBD2. Looked up from germline, CDR1 is DFQATT and CDR2 is SNEGSKA (reference sequence). This CDR3 has 19 residues. The junction had 11 bases not matched to a gene; V was cut back by 1 base and J by 0 bases.

This clonotype has a count of ten or more. The J gene is TRBJ2-4, the V gene TRBV28; perhaps D is TRBD1 or TRBD2 (6 bases each). The V gene's germline CDR1 is MDHEN and CDR2 SYDVKM. This CDR3 is built from 11 residues. Trimming left V 10 bases short and J 9 bases short, with 13 bases between. The CDR3 sequence: CATEGGSIQYF. The CDR3 DNA is TGTGCCACCGAAGGGGGGAGCATTCAGTACTTC.

CDR3 in amino acids: CASSYRGTISEAFF. Written as DNA, the CDR3 is TGTGCCAGCAGCTACAGGGGGACAATTTCCGAAGCTTTCTTT. This chain joins TRBV7-8 and TRBJ1-1; 8 nucleotides line up with TRBD1. The CDR3 extends over 14 amino acids. CDR1 is SGHVS and CDR2 is FQNEAQ in the germline V gene. The trim removed 4 bases at V and 8 bases at J, leaving 9 bases unmatched.

This chain links TRBV6-2 or TRBV6-3 with TRBJ2-6; 9 bases match TRBD1. The CDR3 runs to 15 residues. Germline CDR1 is MNHEY and CDR2 is SVGEGT. The CDR3 here is CATRDRASGANVLTF. Written as DNA, the CDR3 is TGTGCTACACGGGACAGGGCGTCTGGGGCCAACGTCCTGACTTTC.

This clonotype was observed a handful of times. The rearrangement uses TRBV7-2 and TRBJ2-3; a possible D gene is TRBD1 (6 bases). Looked up from germline, CDR1 is SGHTA and CDR2 is FQGNSA. The CDR3 runs to 15 residues. V shed 7 bases and J shed 1 base, with 15 bases lying between them. The CDR3 here is CASTEIRGGTDTQYF. The CDR3 DNA is TGTGCCAGCACCGAAATCAGGGGCGGCACAGATACGCAGTATTTT.

The chain has TRBV9 and TRBJ2-2; D is uncertain. V was cut by 1 base and J by 2 bases, with 6 bases left in between. CDR1 is SGDLS and CDR2 is YYNGEE in the germline V gene. The CDR3 loop spans 14 amino acids. CDR3 sequence: CASSVRPNTGELFF. CDR3 coding DNA: TGTGCCAGCAGCGTACGCCCTAACACCGGGGAGCTGTTTTTT.

This chain joins TRBV6-5 and TRBJ2-7; possibly TRBD2 for D (6 bases). CDR1 and CDR2 from the germline V gene are MNHEY and SVGAGI. The CDR3 runs to 14 residues. V was cut by 5 bases and J by 4 bases, with 15 bases left in between. The CDR3 DNA reads TGTGCCAGCAGTACTGGAGGGACGGGTTACGAGCAGTACTTC. It is translated as CASSTGGTGYEQYF.

The rearrangement links TRBV5-6 to TRBJ2-6; 8 positions agree with TRBD2. Looked up from germline, CDR1 is SGHDT and CDR2 is YYEEEE. V was pared by 2 bases and J by 3 bases, with 4 bases of the junction left unmatched. The CDR3 sequence is 16 residues long. As DNA, the CDR3 is TGTGCCAGCAGCTTCGGTAGCGGGATTGGGGCCAACGTCCTGACTTTC. This sequence encodes CASSFGSGIGANVLTF.

This clonotype was picked up many times. CDR3 in DNA: TGTGCCATCACCGGGACAGAAACAGATACGCAGTATTTT. Its protein is CAITGTETDTQYF. The V and J genes are TRBV10-3 and TRBJ2-3; 7 bases map to TRBD1. Trimming at V came to 7 bases and at J to 3 bases, leaving 4 bases not matched to a gene. The CDR3 length is 13 residues. CDR1 and CDR2 from the germline V gene are ENHRY and SYGVKD.

This chain connects TRBV5-1 to TRBJ2-5; D is possibly TRBD1 (6 bases). Germline V lookup: CDR1 SGHRS, CDR2 YFSETQ. Trimming removed 0 bases from V and 5 bases from J, with 17 bases in between. CDR3 length: 16 residues. DNA for the CDR3: TGCGCCAGCAGCTTGGACTATACAGGGCTCGGGGAGACCCAGTACTTC. It codes for CASSLDYTGLGETQYF.

Within the sample, this clonotype is medium-sized. This chain joins TRBV11-2 and TRBJ2-1; TRBD2 matches 8 bases. V lost 1 base, J lost 7 bases, and 6 bases stayed unmatched. CDR3 length: 15 residues. Germline lookup yields CDR1 SGHAT and CDR2 FQNNGV. CDR3 sequence reads: CASSLVRGEINEQFF. CDR3 nucleotide sequence: TGTGCCAGCAGCTTAGTGCGGGGGGAAATAAATGAGCAGTTCTTC.

CDR3 DNA: TGTGCCATCAGTGGAGAGCAAGAGACCCAGTACTTC. Translating it yields CAISGEQETQYF. The chain joins TRBV10-3 to TRBJ2-5; no definite D call. V lost 4 bases and J 2 bases, leaving 5 bases between the germline ends. This CDR3 comprises 12 residues. Germline V gives CDR1 ENHRY, CDR2 SYGVKD.

This clonotype came up many times. V usage is TRBV6-5 and J usage is TRBJ1-5; TRBD1 is a possible D gene (6 bases). V lost 4 bases, J lost 3 bases, and 10 bases lay in between. This CDR3 is built from 14 residues. Germline lookup yields CDR1 MNHEY and CDR2 SVGAGI. The chain's CDR3 is CASSFGQFNQPQHF. CDR3 in DNA: TGTGCCAGCAGTTTCGGACAGTTCAATCAGCCCCAGCATTTT.

The table lists this clonotype with many counts. The chain links TRBV5-1 to TRBJ2-3, with D perhaps given as TRBD1 or TRBD2 (5 bases each). CDR1 and CDR2 (germline): SGHRS, YFSETQ. The CDR3 has 14 residues. V was trimmed by 4 bases and J by 2 bases, leaving 11 bases between them. The CDR3: CASSPGQVTDTQYF. For the CDR3, the DNA is TGCGCCAGCAGCCCGGGGCAGGTCACAGATACGCAGTATTTT.

This clonotype appeared many times. The CDR3 DNA reads TGTGCCAGTAGCCAAACAACAGCGGGAGGCCCTAGCAATCAGCCCCAGCATTTT. It codes for CASSQTTAGGPSNQPQHF. The chain couples TRBV19 to TRBJ1-5, with D uncertain. The CDR3 length is 18 residues. Germline V gene sequence: CDR1 LNHDA, CDR2 SQIVND (reference sequence). Trimming left V 6 bases short and J 0 bases short, with 21 bases between.

This clonotype was recorded a few times. The chain combines TRBV10-1 with TRBJ2-1; the D gene is possibly TRBD1 (7 bases). The CDR3 runs 14 residues. Germline values: CDR1 WNHNN, CDR2 SYGVQD (reference sequence). Trimming removed 3 bases at V and 4 bases at J, with 10 bases between. CDR3 region: CASSEQGTYNEQFF. Written as DNA, the CDR3 is TGCGCCAGCAGTGAACAGGGGACTTACAATGAGCAGTTCTTC.

This clonotype was counted ten times or more. V is TRBV20-1 and J is TRBJ2-7; perhaps TRBD2 as D (6 bases). The V gene lost 6 bases and the J gene lost 7 bases, with 19 bases spanning the gap. The CDR3 sequence is 13 residues long. The V gene's germline CDR1 is DFQATT and CDR2 SNEGSKA (reference sequence). In nucleotides, the CDR3 is TGCAGTGCAATTGGGGAGGCCCGTGATGAGCAGTACTTC. Amino acid sequence: CSAIGEARDEQYF.